The present T cell receptor (beta chain) was sequenced within a study of blood T cells in healthy people across ages. Whole-study results and caveats: The study found more naive CD4+ cells and higher diversity in long-lived than aged donors.

A second PCR of roughly 7 to 11 cycles used a sample-barcoded 5' primer and a J-beta primer mix. From each sample, at least 2.5 million paired-end reads containing CDR3 were obtained. TCRdb reprocessed the 5' RACE reads via MiXCR and lists one record per CDR3 protein. The repertoire has about 900,000 distinct CDR3 sequences, roughly 60% of them found once; the top ten carry about a quarter. Individuals who donated were healthy Caucasians from Russia aged about 6 to 90. PBMCs numbering at least 6.5 million were isolated per sample. Germline assignment: CDR1 MNHEY and CDR2 SVGEGT. The V end lost 6 bases, the J end lost 5 bases, and 16 bases lay between the germline ends. The CDR3 contains 14 residues. The sample holds a few counts of this clonotype. Its target is unknown.

The sequenced material came from blood. V usage is TRBV6-2 or TRBV6-3 and J usage is TRBJ2-5; D gene uncertain. The receptor comes from a man aged 30-40 years in good health. In DNA form, the CDR3 reads TGTGCCAGCAGGGCTGGTCTCCCTGAGGAGACCCAGTACTTC. Protein product: CASRAGLPEETQYF.